The 32 T cell receptor beta chains below come from one sample, sequenced in a study of persistence of HIV-infected CD4 T cells (dated by TCRdb to the early 2020s). The immunoSEQ hsTCRB assay version 4 in survey mode was used to sequence TCRbeta repertoires from genomic DNA. In TCRdb, the immuneACCESS table is reduced to in-frame sequences with V and J assigned. These tables do not hold every clone; where another copy was compared, an unresolved V gene accounts for under half, and the others remain unexplained. Across this sample there are about 9,200 clones, with around 82% seen only once. 2% to 2.5% of the sample belongs to the ten largest clones. Their target antigens are unknown. The treatment or condition label corresponds to: suppressive antiretroviral therapy. Cells were stimulated with a pool of overlapping HIV-1 Gag 15-mer peptides at 1 ug per peptide per mL. CD4+ T cells that responded were sorted based on upregulation of both CD40 ligand and CD69.

The sequencing here drew on CD4+ T cells sorted from PBMCs after roughly 18-hour stimulation, taken from a patient who received antiretroviral therapy. This sample's cell subset or site label indicates: CD40L+CD69+ CD4 T cells responding to HIV-1 Gag peptides. The origin of the receptors is an adult woman with HIV who was CMV-seropositive.

A word on this clone: The junction shows a germline mismatch at one end, possibly a read error. The gene calls are TRBV29-1 and TRBJ2-3; 12 bases match TRBD2. The V gene's germline CDR1 is SQVTM and CDR2 ANQGSEA. The CDR3 extends over 15 amino acids. CDR3 in amino acids: CGVETSGSRGNTQYF. The CDR3 region has the DNA TGCGGCGTTGAGACTAGCGGGAGTCGGGGAAATACGCAGTATTTT.

A note on this clone: This CDR3 is also generated by other DNA sequences in the sample. The CDR3 reads CATSEDSNQPQHF. The CDR3 DNA sequence: TGTGCCACCAGTGAAGATAGCAATCAGCCCCAGCATTTT. This chain uses TRBV24-1 with TRBJ1-5; unclear D gene. Trimming cost V 4 bases and J 0 bases, with 3 bases left between them. The CDR3 is made up of 13 amino acids. Germline CDR1 and CDR2: KGHDR and SFDVKD.

This clone was seen only a few times. The rearrangement uses TRBV7-9 and TRBJ2-5; D ambiguous. Trimming removed 5 bases at V and 5 bases at J, with 12 bases between. The CDR3 has 13 residues. CDR1 is SEHNR and CDR2 is FQNEAQ in the germline V gene (reference sequence). CDR3 sequence: CASSPRSGETQYF. For the CDR3, the DNA is TGTGCCAGCAGCCCCCGGTCTGGGGAGACCCAGTACTTC.

The chain uses TRBV29-1 and TRBJ1-1; D is uncertain. Looked up from germline, CDR1 is SQVTM and CDR2 is ANQGSEA. Trimming took off 4 bases at V and 0 bases at J, with 9 bases between the two ends. This CDR3 has 13 amino acids. The CDR3 here is CSVGGSLNTEAFF. CDR3 sequence (DNA): TGCAGCGTTGGTGGCAGCCTGAACACTGAAGCTTTCTTT.

V usage is TRBV5-1 and J usage is TRBJ1-2; D gene ambiguous. This CDR3 contains 14 residues. V was pared by 1 base and J by 0 bases, with 7 bases between. Germline CDR1 SGHRS, CDR2 YFSETQ. In DNA, the CDR3 is TGCGCCAGCAGCTTGTTGGGGACTAACTATGGCTACACCTTC. Its translation: CASSLLGTNYGYTF.

The V and J genes are TRBV12-2 and TRBJ2-3; the tabulated D call, TRBD2, remains unverified against the DNA. TRBV12-2 is noted as a pseudogene. This CDR3 has 13 amino acids. CDR3 sequence (DNA): TGTGCAAGTCGCTTAGTTAACACAGATACGCAGTATTTT. Protein sequence: CASRLVNTDTQYF.

The V gene is TRBV5-4, the J gene TRBJ2-6, with 8 bases that match TRBD1. Trimming removed 4 bases from V and 4 bases from J; junction bases left unmatched: 19. Germline loops: CDR1 SGHNT, CDR2 YYREEE (reference sequence). This CDR3 contains 20 residues. CDR3 DNA: TGTGCCAGCAGCGGGGGCGGGACAGGAGGAAACCTAGGAGGGGCCAACGTCCTGACTTTC. Its translation: CASSGGGTGGNLGGANVLTF.

This clone was seen a single time. The J gene is TRBJ2-7, the V gene TRBV29-1; D is unclear. CDR3 length: 13 residues. The V end was cut by 0 bases, the J end by 9 bases, with 15 bases between. Germline V gene sequence: CDR1 SQVTM, CDR2 ANQGSEA. In DNA, the CDR3 is TGCAGCGTTGAAGATCGTTTCGGCGGCGGGCAGTACTTC. Translation gives CSVEDRFGGGQYF.

The sample holds one count of this clone. The chain is built from TRBV7-3 and TRBJ2-1; tentative D call: TRBD1 (6 bases). V was trimmed by 6 bases and J by 4 bases, leaving 13 bases between them. Germline lookup yields CDR1 SGHTA and CDR2 FQGTGA. The CDR3 contains 14 residues. The CDR3 DNA follows: TGTGCCAGCAGTCCAGGGGCCCGATACAATGAGCAGTTCTTC. Protein: CASSPGARYNEQFF.

The chain is built from TRBV27 and TRBJ1-1; no clear D. V lost 7 bases and J lost 4, with 19 bases in between. Germline CDR1 reads MNHEY; CDR2 reads SMNVEV (reference sequence). CDR3 length: 15 amino acids. The CDR3 DNA follows: TGTGCCAGCACCACCCGGAGGGCCCAAAGCACTGAAGCTTTCTTT. It yields the protein CASTTRRAQSTEAFF.

This clone appeared once. This chain connects TRBV7-2 to TRBJ1-1, with 8 bases matching TRBD1. This CDR3 region has 14 residues. The V and J ends lost 6 bases and 5 bases, in that order; junction bases with no gene match: 8. Germline V gene lookup returns CDR1 SGHTA and CDR2 FQGNSA. This chain's CDR3 is CASSPTGGRTEAFF. In DNA form, the CDR3 reads TGTGCCAGCAGTCCAACAGGGGGTAGGACTGAAGCTTTCTTT.

The gene calls are TRBV7-2 and TRBJ1-3; 7 bases match TRBD1. The germline V gene has CDR1 SGHTA and CDR2 FQGNSA. Trimming at V came to 4 bases and at J to 0 bases, leaving 9 bases not matched to a gene. The CDR3 runs 17 residues. The CDR3 protein is CASSSRTGSRSGNTIYF. In DNA, the CDR3 is TGTGCCAGCAGCTCACGGACAGGTTCTCGCTCTGGAAACACCATATATTTT.

This clone was recorded a few times. The V and J genes are TRBV28 and TRBJ2-2; D could derive from TRBD1 or TRBD2 (5 bases each). CDR1 is MDHEN, CDR2 SYDVKM, per germline. Trimming took off 8 bases at V and 7 bases at J, with 14 bases between the two ends. This CDR3 has 13 residues. Here the CDR3 DNA reads TGTGCCAGCCTGAGGTCTGGGGGCGGGGAGCTGTTTTTT. Amino acids: CASLRSGGGELFF.

The chain links TRBV7-9 to TRBJ2-7; D may be TRBD1 (7 bases). Per germline, CDR1 SEHNR and CDR2 FQNEAQ (reference sequence). The CDR3 has 13 amino acids. Trimming removed 6 bases from V and 3 bases from J, with 12 bases in between. CDR3 protein: CASRRGRGYEQYF. The CDR3 DNA sequence: TGTGCCAGCAGGAGGGGGCGGGGCTACGAGCAGTACTTC.

CDR3 nucleotides: TGCGCCAGCAGCTTTGGACAGGGACGGGCCGGGGAGCTGTTTTTT. This encodes CASSFGQGRAGELFF. V usage is TRBV5-1 and J usage is TRBJ2-2; 8 nucleotides agree with TRBD1. The CDR3 has 15 amino acids. Germline V gene data show CDR1 as SGHRS and CDR2 as YFSETQ. Unmatched junction bases numbered 6, after V lost 2 bases and J lost 6 bases.

This clone occurred once. The V call is TRBV9, the J call TRBJ2-5, with D hard to call. The germline V and J ends were trimmed by 2 bases and 4 bases, with 12 bases remaining between them. This CDR3 has 14 residues. Germline CDR1 reads SGDLS; CDR2 reads YYNGEE. CDR3 amino acids: CASSVGQHGETQYF. As DNA, the CDR3 is TGTGCCAGCAGCGTCGGGCAGCACGGAGAGACCCAGTACTTC.

This chain connects TRBV30 to TRBJ1-2; no clear D. The V end was cut by 0 bases, the J end by 0 bases, with 14 bases between. CDR1 and CDR2 (germline): GTSNPN, SVGIG (reference sequence). The CDR3 loop spans 16 amino acids. The CDR3 nucleotides are TGTGCCTGGAGTGTAGCGGGCAGCGCCTCTAACTATGGCTACACCTTC. Translated, it gives CAWSVAGSASNYGYTF.

The chain recombines TRBV7-9 with TRBJ2-7; maybe TRBD1 (6 bases). The germline V and J ends were trimmed by 2 bases and 3 bases, with 11 bases remaining between them. The CDR3 has 14 residues. Germline CDR1 and CDR2: SEHNR and FQNEAQ (reference sequence). CDR3 coding DNA: TGTGCCAGCAGCTTAACGGGACATAGCTACGAGCAGTACTTC. Protein: CASSLTGHSYEQYF. The full variable domain, in which reference TRBV7-9 and TRBJ2-7 provide the parts outside the CDR3, is DTGVSQNPRHKITKRGQNVTFRCDPISEHNRLYWYRQTLGQGPEFLTYFQNEAQLEKSRLLSDRFSAERPKGSFSTLEIQRTEQGDSAMYLCASSLTGHSYEQYFGPGTRLTVT.

This sequence joins TRBV30 and TRBJ1-1, with 8 bases fitting TRBD1. Germline V CDR1 and CDR2: GTSNPN, SVGIG (reference sequence). Unmatched junction bases numbered 6, after V lost 3 bases and J lost 6 bases. The CDR3 totals 13 residues. The CDR3 DNA sequence: TGTGCCTGGAGGCGACAGGGGCCGTCTGAAGCTTTCTTT. Amino acids: CAWRRQGPSEAFF.

This clone was found once. The J gene is TRBJ2-7, the V gene TRBV5-6, with 9 bases matching TRBD1. Per the germline V gene, CDR1 is SGHDT and CDR2 is YYEEEE. With 0 bases clipped from V and 2 bases from J, the junction kept 0 bases outside the gene matches. The CDR3 is 14 residues long. The CDR3 DNA follows: TGTGCCAGCAGCTTGGGACAGGGGGCCTACGAGCAGTACTTC. Encoded protein: CASSLGQGAYEQYF.

In regard to this clone: The sample holds other DNA sequences that translate to the same CDR3. This chain uses TRBV24-1 with TRBJ1-1; tentative D call: TRBD1 (5 bases). From germline, CDR1 is KGHDR and CDR2 SFDVKD. CDR3 length: 11 residues. V lost 9 bases and J 1 base, leaving 5 bases between the germline ends. For the CDR3, the DNA is TGTGCCACCCAGGGGAACACTGAAGCTTTCTTT. It yields the protein CATQGNTEAFF.

CDR3 bases: TGCAGCGTTGAGGAAAATAGCAATCAGCCCCAGCATTTT. This sequence encodes CSVEENSNQPQHF. V is TRBV29-1 and J is TRBJ1-5, with D unresolved. CDR1 is SQVTM, CDR2 ANQGSEA, per germline. The CDR3 covers 13 residues. The ends were cut back, 3 bases at V and 0 bases at J, with 6 bases in the middle.

This rearrangement joins TRBV6-1 to TRBJ2-1; 12 positions match TRBD2. CDR1 MNHNS and CDR2 SASEGT come from the germline V gene. The trim removed 4 bases at V and 5 bases at J, leaving 9 bases unmatched. The CDR3 runs to 17 residues. CDR3 in amino acids: CASSVYKTSGGNNEQFF. CDR3 sequence (DNA): TGTGCCAGCAGTGTCTATAAGACTAGCGGGGGTAACAATGAGCAGTTCTTC.

The chain employs TRBV27 and TRBJ2-3; 7 nucleotides line up with TRBD1. V trimming: 6 bases; J trimming: 3 bases; junction bases outside the gene matches: 9. CDR3 length equals 15 residues. Germline V gene lookup returns CDR1 MNHEY and CDR2 SMNVEV (reference sequence). CDR3 in amino acids: CASRPHRGWTDTQYF. CDR3 coding DNA: TGTGCCAGCAGGCCTCACAGGGGATGGACAGATACGCAGTATTTT.

The chain carries TRBV5-6 and TRBJ2-6; D is ambiguous. This CDR3 is built from 15 residues. V was cut by 0 bases and J by 2 bases, with 6 bases left in between. Germline CDR1 reads SGHDT; CDR2 reads YYEEEE. In DNA, the CDR3 is TGTGCCAGCAGCTTGGAGGGTCCTGGGGCCAACGTCCTGACTTTC. It codes for CASSLEGPGANVLTF.

Written as DNA, the CDR3 is TGTGCCAGCAGTCCCCGGGTGGGGAGGATTTCCTACGAGCAGTACTTC. It specifies CASSPRVGRISYEQYF. V is TRBV28 and J is TRBJ2-7, with a possible D match to TRBD2 (6 bases). This CDR3 spans 16 amino acids. Germline V CDR1 and CDR2: MDHEN, SYDVKM. Between the trimmed V and J ends, which lost 5 bases and 1 base, there was a span of 18 bases.

The CDR3 coding sequence is TGTGCCGGTAGCGGGGGGGCTGATGGTACGCAGTATTTT. This codes for CAGSGGADGTQYF. The rearrangement links TRBV30 to TRBJ2-3, with 11 bases identical to TRBD2. Germline assignment: CDR1 GTSNPN and CDR2 SVGIG (reference sequence). The ends lost 8 bases at V and 8 bases at J; junction bases unmatched: 9. The CDR3 sequence is 13 residues long.

This clone was seen more than once but under ten times. The chain has TRBV18 and TRBJ1-4; maybe TRBD1 (5 bases). This CDR3 has 16 amino acids. The germline gives CDR1 KGHSH, CDR2 LQKENI. The V gene lost 3 bases and the J gene lost 8 bases, with 19 bases spanning the gap. The CDR3 DNA reads as TGTGCCAGCTCACCCTCCTCCGCGGGATCAGGGGAAAAACTGTTTTTT. Encoded protein: CASSPSSAGSGEKLFF.

This clone was recorded only once. The chain has TRBV9 and TRBJ1-3; maybe TRBD1 (6 bases). Trimming cost V 1 base and J 2 bases, with 7 bases left between them. CDR1 and CDR2 from the germline V gene are SGDLS and YYNGEE. This CDR3 is 14 amino acids long. The CDR3 protein is CASSVQGTGNTIYF. In nucleotides, the CDR3 is TGTGCCAGCAGCGTACAGGGGACTGGAAACACCATATATTTT.

V and J are TRBV7-2 and TRBJ1-2, with 7 bases fitting TRBD1. The CDR3 extends over 15 amino acids. Germline lookup yields CDR1 SGHTA and CDR2 FQGNSA. V lost 4 bases to trimming and J lost 5 bases; unmatched junction nucleotides: 10. The CDR3 DNA follows: TGTGCCAGCAGCTCGACAGGGACTTTCCGGTATGGCTACACCTTC. This gives the protein CASSSTGTFRYGYTF.

The gene calls are TRBV5-4 and TRBJ2-3, with a tentative D call TRBD1 (6 bases). This CDR3 contains 15 residues. Looked up from germline, CDR1 is SGHNT and CDR2 is YYREEE (reference sequence). The V end was cut by 4 bases, the J end by 3 bases, with 15 bases between. CDR3 sequence: CASSLGGFGTDTQYF. As DNA, the CDR3 is TGTGCCAGCAGCCTAGGGGGTTTTGGGACAGATACGCAGTATTTT.

The chain recombines TRBV24-1 with TRBJ1-2, with 8 bases identical to TRBD1. CDR1 is KGHDR, CDR2 SFDVKD, per germline. The CDR3 length is 15 residues. Unmatched junction bases numbered 7, after V lost 4 bases and J lost 4 bases. The CDR3 protein is CATSDNPDRGYGYTF. CDR3 in DNA: TGTGCCACCAGTGACAATCCCGACAGGGGCTATGGCTACACCTTC.